The 15 T cell receptor beta chains listed next were all sequenced from one sample in a study of CD8 T cells in ankylosing spondylitis. Overall study results and limits: Typical of ankylosing spondylitis blood, it appeared, was a TCR beta motif of under 10 highly homologous variants.

Their antigens remain unidentified. From the 5' RACE reads, TCRdb called clonotypes with MiXCR, one entry per CDR3 protein. The sample lists about 340,000 distinct CDR3 sequences; 7.5% to 9% were seen once. Sequencing used blood, either unsorted or a sorted T cell fraction (not recorded which). The receptors were gathered from a male donor with ankylosing spondylitis.

Remarks on this clonotype: Germline is not matched at one junction end, which may reflect a read error. The chain's CDR3 is CASSQGSLSYDYTF. The CDR3, as DNA: TGCGCCAGCAGCCAAGGATCCTTGAGTTATGACTACACCTTC. The chain has TRBV4-1 and TRBJ1-2; no clear D gene. The CDR3 loop spans 14 amino acids. Germline lookup yields CDR1 MGHRA and CDR2 YSYEKL.

The sample holds many counts of this clonotype. CDR3 sequence reads: CASRTGFTEAFF. The CDR3 DNA reads TGTGCCAGTAGGACAGGGTTCACTGAAGCTTTCTTT. This chain connects TRBV19 to TRBJ1-1; TRBD1 matches at 7 bases. The CDR3 is 12 amino acids. The trim removed 6 bases at V and 4 bases at J, leaving 2 bases unmatched. Per germline, CDR1 LNHDA and CDR2 SQIVND (reference sequence).

There are many counts of this clonotype. This chain uses TRBV4-2 with TRBJ1-1; tentatively, D is TRBD1 (5 bases). Germline assignment: CDR1 LGHNA and CDR2 YNFKEQ. The germline V and J ends were trimmed by 0 bases and 6 bases, with 11 bases remaining between them. This CDR3 is 14 amino acids long. The CDR3 is CASSQDLGRAEAFF. CDR3 DNA sequence: TGTGCCAGCAGCCAAGATCTGGGGCGTGCTGAAGCTTTCTTT.

This clonotype showed up many times. The chain links TRBV7-3 to TRBJ2-1; no firm D call. The germline V gene has CDR1 SGHTA and CDR2 FQGTGA. CDR3 length: 13 residues. V lost 3 bases to trimming and J lost 10 bases, with 13 bases between them. The CDR3 is CASSFSGGHEQFF. The CDR3 region has the DNA TGTGCCAGCAGCTTTAGTGGTGGTCACGAGCAGTTCTTC.

This clonotype has more than one count but fewer than ten. The rearrangement links TRBV20-1 to TRBJ2-3; TRBD2 aligns across 13 bases. Germline V CDR1 and CDR2: DFQATT, SNEGSKA (reference sequence). CDR3 length: 17 residues. V shed 3 bases, J shed 0 bases, and the junction held 6 bases outside the gene matches. CDR3 coding DNA: TGCAGTGCTAGGGCCCCGGGACTAGCGGGGAGCACAGATACGCAGTATTTT. Amino acids: CSARAPGLAGSTDTQYF.

This clonotype was seen more than once but under ten times. The chain links TRBV5-6 to TRBJ2-4; 9 bases are shared with TRBD1. The V gene end was trimmed by 4 bases and the J gene end by 2 bases; junction bases not matched to a gene: 7. The CDR3 has 16 amino acids. Looked up from germline, CDR1 is SGHDT and CDR2 is YYEEEE. CDR3 sequence reads: CASSADRGSSKNIQYF. The CDR3 DNA follows: TGTGCCAGCAGCGCGGACAGGGGTTCTTCCAAAAACATTCAGTACTTC.

This clonotype was picked up many times. The gene calls are TRBV28 and TRBJ1-5, with 10 bases that match TRBD1. Germline trimming cut 6 bases from V and 4 bases from J; bases unmatched to any gene: 6. CDR1 is MDHEN, CDR2 SYDVKM, per germline. The CDR3 has 15 residues. The CDR3 coding sequence is TGTGCCAGCAGAAGCGCGGGACAGGGGAATCAGCCCCAGCATTTT. It translates to CASRSAGQGNQPQHF.

V is TRBV12-3 or TRBV12-4 and J is TRBJ2-2, with 8 positions matching TRBD2. After removal of 2 bases from V and 5 bases from J, the junction contained 4 bases not matched to a gene. The CDR3 consists of 15 residues. CDR3 in DNA: TGTGCCAGCAGTTTATCGGGACTAGAGACCGGGGAGCTGTTTTTT. It encodes CASSLSGLETGELFF.

This chain links TRBV28 with TRBJ2-5; 8 bases line up with TRBD1. The CDR3 is 15 residues long. Per the germline V gene, CDR1 is MDHEN and CDR2 is SYDVKM. V trimming: 5 bases; J trimming: 2 bases; junction bases outside the gene matches: 7. DNA of the CDR3: TGTGCCAGCAGTAAACCAGGGGGCTGGCAAGAGACCCAGTACTTC. As protein: CASSKPGGWQETQYF.

The chain joins TRBV12-3 or TRBV12-4 to TRBJ1-2; D is unclear. CDR3 length equals 14 residues. Trimming left V 6 bases short and J 2 bases short, with 13 bases between. The CDR3 region is CASRGSEKNYGYTF. DNA for the CDR3: TGTGCCAGCAGGGGGAGCGAAAAGAACTATGGCTACACCTTC.

The chain uses TRBV7-9 and TRBJ2-1, with a possible D match to TRBD1 (6 bases). Trimming took off 0 bases at V and 6 bases at J, with 12 bases between the two ends. The V gene's germline CDR1 is SEHNR and CDR2 FQNEAQ (reference sequence). This CDR3 contains 15 residues. For the CDR3, the DNA is TGTGCCAGCAGCTTAGCGGGGGCCAAGAGCAATGAGCAGTTCTTC. This translates into CASSLAGAKSNEQFF.

This clonotype was picked up a small number of times. This sequence joins TRBV5-1 and TRBJ2-1; D is undetermined. The CDR3 totals 14 residues. Trimming took 2 bases from V and 2 from J, leaving 8 bases between them. The germline gives CDR1 SGHRS, CDR2 YFSETQ. CDR3 loop: CASSFELAYNEQFF. The CDR3 nucleotides read TGCGCCAGCAGCTTTGAACTGGCCTACAATGAGCAGTTCTTC.

This clonotype was picked up one time. The V gene is TRBV5-1, the J gene TRBJ2-1; TRBD1 agrees at 8 bases. Germline CDR1 and CDR2: SGHRS and YFSETQ. The trim removed 6 bases at V and 5 bases at J, leaving 4 bases unmatched. The CDR3 is 13 residues long. CDR3 protein: CASKPGGNNEQFF. As DNA, the CDR3 is TGCGCCAGCAAGCCAGGGGGCAACAATGAGCAGTTCTTC.

This sequence joins TRBV18 and TRBJ2-7, with D possibly TRBD1 on 6 matching bases. V was pared by 1 base and J by 4 bases, with 20 bases between. This CDR3 has 17 residues. Germline V CDR1 and CDR2: KGHSH, LQKENI. CDR3 coding DNA: TGTGCCAGCTCACCACTAGAGAGGGGCGGAAGGGGGTACGAGCAGTACTTC. Protein sequence: CASSPLERGGRGYEQYF.

A few counts support this clonotype. The rearrangement uses TRBV20-1 and TRBJ1-2; the D is unclear. The CDR3 sequence is 16 residues long. The V end was cut by 6 bases, the J end by 7 bases, with 27 bases between. The germline V gene encodes CDR1 DFQATT and CDR2 SNEGSKA (reference sequence). This chain's CDR3 is CSAPPETASASFGYTF. In nucleotides, the CDR3 is TGCAGTGCGCCCCCCGAGACGGCGTCGGCCTCGTTTGGCTACACCTTC.